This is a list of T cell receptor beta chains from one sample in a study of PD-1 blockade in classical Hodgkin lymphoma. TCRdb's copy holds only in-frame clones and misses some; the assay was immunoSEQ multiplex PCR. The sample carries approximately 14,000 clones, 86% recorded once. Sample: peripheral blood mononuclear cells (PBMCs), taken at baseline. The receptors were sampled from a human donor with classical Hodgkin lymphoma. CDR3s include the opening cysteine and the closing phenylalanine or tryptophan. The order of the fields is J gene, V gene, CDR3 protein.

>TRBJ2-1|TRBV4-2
CASSQDASGQSYNEQFF
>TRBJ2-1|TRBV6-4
CASRHSGSNEQFF
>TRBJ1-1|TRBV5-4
CASSFPTQAVGTEAFF
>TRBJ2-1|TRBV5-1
CASSLVLGLAVAGPYNEQFF
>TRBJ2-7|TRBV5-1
CASSLLTGVAREQYF
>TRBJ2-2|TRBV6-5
CASSPYRGGAGELFF
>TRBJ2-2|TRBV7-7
CASSSGGAGQGPTNTGELFF
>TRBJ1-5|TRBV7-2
CASSPDRGRNQPQHF
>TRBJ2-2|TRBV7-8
CASTLAGVGELFF
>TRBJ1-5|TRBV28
CASSLVKQGANQPQHF
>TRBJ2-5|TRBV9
CASSVEGGARETQYF
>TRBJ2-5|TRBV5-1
CASSPRQALQETQYF
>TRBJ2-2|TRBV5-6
CASSLGDRANTGELFF
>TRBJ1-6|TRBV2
CASLEEGNSPLHF
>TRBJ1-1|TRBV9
CASSVEAGLSTEAFF
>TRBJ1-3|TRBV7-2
CASSLSPGSSGNTIYF
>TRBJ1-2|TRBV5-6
CASTEYPTGGDYGYTF
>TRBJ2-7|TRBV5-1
CASSLVSNSYEQYF
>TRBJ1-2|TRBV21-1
CASSATHNYGYTF
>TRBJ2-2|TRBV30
CAWKRDISYTGELFF
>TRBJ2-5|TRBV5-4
CATSKGETQYF
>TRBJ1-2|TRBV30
CAWSVGANYGYTF
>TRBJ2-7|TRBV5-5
CASSTGVFGTYEQYF
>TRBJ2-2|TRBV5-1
CASSYSTGADGELFF
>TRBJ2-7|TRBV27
CASSLGGGYEQYF
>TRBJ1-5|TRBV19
CASGREQPQHF
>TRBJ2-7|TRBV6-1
CASSEEGMSNYEQYF
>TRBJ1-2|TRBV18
CASSQFQKAGEGYTF
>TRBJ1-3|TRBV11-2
CASSPWLGQGNTIYF
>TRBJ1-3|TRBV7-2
CASSLLGISGNTIYF
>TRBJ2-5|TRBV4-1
CASSRGLAGGLETQYF
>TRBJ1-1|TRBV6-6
CASSSPTEINTEAFF
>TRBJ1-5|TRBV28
CASSLLGEGTQPQHF
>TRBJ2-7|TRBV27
CASSLSGYEQYF
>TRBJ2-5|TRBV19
CASSPIGSGRTETQYF
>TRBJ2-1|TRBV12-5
CASGFIIDRGGPYNEQFF
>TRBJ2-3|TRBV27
CASSLEGAATDTQYF
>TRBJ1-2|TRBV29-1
CSVEDRGQNYGYTF
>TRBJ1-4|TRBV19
CASSIQRDSVSEKLFF
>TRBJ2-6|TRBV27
CASSLLQGPSGANVLTF
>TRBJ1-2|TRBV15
CATSRDRVSYGYTF
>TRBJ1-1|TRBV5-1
CASSLKSDTEAFF
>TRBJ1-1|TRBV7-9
CASSSQGAEAFF
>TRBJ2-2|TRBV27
CASTLSGQGVRTGELFF
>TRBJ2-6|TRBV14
CASSQLGLAVGGANVLTF
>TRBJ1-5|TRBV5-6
CASSLTGFQPQHF
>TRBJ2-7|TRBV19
CASSILQGDEQYF
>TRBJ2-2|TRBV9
CASEGLAAGELFF
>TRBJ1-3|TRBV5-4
CASSLRGELTGNTIYF
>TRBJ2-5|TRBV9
CASSVGPNRGLETQYF
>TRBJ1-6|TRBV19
CASSTNPLNSPLHF
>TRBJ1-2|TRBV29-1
CSVEISDRDYGYTF
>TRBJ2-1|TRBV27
CASMQGTYNEQFF
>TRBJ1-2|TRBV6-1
CAISESPNGRDNGYTF
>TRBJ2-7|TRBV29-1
CSFLGEGRGSYEQYF
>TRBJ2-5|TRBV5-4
CASTSGHGETQYF
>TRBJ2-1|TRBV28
CASSLFPQAGGPYNEQFF
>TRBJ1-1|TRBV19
CASSPSTAAGTEAFF
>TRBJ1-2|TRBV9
CASSLGTDINYGYTF